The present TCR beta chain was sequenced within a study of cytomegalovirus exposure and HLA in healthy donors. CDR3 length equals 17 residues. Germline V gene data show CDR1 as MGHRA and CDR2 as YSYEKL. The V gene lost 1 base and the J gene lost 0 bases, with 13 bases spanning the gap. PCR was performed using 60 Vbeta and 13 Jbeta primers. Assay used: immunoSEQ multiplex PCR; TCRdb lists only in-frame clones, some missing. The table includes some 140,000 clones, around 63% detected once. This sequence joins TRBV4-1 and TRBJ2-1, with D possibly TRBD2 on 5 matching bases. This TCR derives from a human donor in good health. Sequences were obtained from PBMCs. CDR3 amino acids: CASSQVDLGLSYNEQFF. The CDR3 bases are TGCGCCAGCAGCCAAGTCGACCTCGGACTCTCCTACAATGAGCAGTTCTTC.